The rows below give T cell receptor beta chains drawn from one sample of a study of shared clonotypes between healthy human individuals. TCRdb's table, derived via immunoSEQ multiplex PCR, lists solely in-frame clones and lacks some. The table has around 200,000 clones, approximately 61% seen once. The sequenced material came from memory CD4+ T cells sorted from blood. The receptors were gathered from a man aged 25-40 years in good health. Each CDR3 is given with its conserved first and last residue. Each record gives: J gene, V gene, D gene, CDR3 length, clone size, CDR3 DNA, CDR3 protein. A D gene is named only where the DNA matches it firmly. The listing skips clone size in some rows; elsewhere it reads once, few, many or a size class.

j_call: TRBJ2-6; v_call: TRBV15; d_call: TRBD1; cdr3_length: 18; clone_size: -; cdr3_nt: TGTGCCACCAGCAAAGAAGGGACAGGGTTCTCTGGGGCCAACGTCCTGACTTTC; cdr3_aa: CATSKEGTGFSGANVLTF
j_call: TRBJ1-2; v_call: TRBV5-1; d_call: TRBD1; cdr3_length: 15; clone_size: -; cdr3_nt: TGCGCCAGCAGCTCGCCGACAGGGATAGAAGGTGGCTACACCTTC; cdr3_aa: CASSSPTGIEGGYTF
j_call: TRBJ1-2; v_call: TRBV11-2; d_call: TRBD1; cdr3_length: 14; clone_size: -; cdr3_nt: TGTGCCAGCAGCCCCCGGATAACAGGGGATGGCTACACCTTC; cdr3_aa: CASSPRITGDGYTF
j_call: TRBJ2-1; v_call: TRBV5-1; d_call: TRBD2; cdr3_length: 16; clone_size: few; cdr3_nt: TGCGCCAGCAGCAATGCGGGGGGGAGCTCCTACAATGAGCAGTTCTTC; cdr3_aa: CASSNAGGSSYNEQFF
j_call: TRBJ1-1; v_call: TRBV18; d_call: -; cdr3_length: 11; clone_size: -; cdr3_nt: TGTGCCAGCTCAGAACGGACTGAAGCTTTCTTT; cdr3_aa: CASSERTEAFF
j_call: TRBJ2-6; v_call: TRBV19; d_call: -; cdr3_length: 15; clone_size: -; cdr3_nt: TGTGCCAGTAAGGACAGCCCCTCTGGGGCCAACGTCCTGACTTTC; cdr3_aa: CASKDSPSGANVLTF
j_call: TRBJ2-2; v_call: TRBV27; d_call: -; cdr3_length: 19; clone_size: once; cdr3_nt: TGTGCCAGCGGCACAAACCCTAACAGGAAGATCAACTCCACCGGGGAGCTGTTTTTT; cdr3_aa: CASGTNPNRKINSTGELFF
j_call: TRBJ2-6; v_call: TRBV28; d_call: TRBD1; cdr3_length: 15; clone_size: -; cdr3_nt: TGTGCCAGCAGTCCACCCGGACAGGTGGTGGACGTCCTGACTTTC; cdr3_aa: CASSPPGQVVDVLTF
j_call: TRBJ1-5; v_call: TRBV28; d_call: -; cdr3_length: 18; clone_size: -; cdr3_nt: TGTGCCAGCAGTTTAGCTTCCCGGGGGGGAAGAAGCAATCAGCCCCAGCATTTT; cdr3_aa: CASSLASRGGRSNQPQHF
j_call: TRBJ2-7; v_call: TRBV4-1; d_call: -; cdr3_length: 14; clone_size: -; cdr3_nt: TGCGCCAGCAGCCTCCAGCTTCAGCCCTACGAGCAGTACTTC; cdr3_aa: CASSLQLQPYEQYF
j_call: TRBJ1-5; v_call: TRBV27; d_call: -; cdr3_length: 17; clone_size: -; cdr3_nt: TGTGCCAGCAGTCCGAGCGGCGGAAAAGGGGCAAGTCAGCCCCAGCATTTT; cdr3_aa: CASSPSGGKGASQPQHF
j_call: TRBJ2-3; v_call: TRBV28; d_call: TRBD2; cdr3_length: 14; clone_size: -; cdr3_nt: TGTGCCAGCAACCCGGGGGGGGCCACAGATACGCAGTATTTT; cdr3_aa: CASNPGGATDTQYF
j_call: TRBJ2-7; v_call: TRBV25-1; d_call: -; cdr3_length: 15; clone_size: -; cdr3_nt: TGTGCCAGCGCTGTACTCAAGGGAGGCTCCTACGAGCAGTACTTC; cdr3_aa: CASAVLKGGSYEQYF
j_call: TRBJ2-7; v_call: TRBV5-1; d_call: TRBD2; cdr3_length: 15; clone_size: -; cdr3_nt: TGCGCCAGCAGCTTTGCTAGCGGGAGCGGGGGCGAGCAGTACTTC; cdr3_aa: CASSFASGSGGEQYF
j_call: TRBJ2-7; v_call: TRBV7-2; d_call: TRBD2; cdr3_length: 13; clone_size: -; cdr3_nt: TGTGCCAGCAGCCTCGGGGGGGGCTACGAGCAGTACTTC; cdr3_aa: CASSLGGGYEQYF
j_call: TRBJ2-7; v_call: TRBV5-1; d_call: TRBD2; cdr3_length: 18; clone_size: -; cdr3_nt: TGCGCCAGCAGCCCGGAGGTCTTAAGCGGGAGTAGATCCTACGAGCAGTACTTC; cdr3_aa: CASSPEVLSGSRSYEQYF
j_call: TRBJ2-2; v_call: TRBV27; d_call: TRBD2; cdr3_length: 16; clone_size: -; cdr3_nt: TGTGCCAGCAGGACAAAGGGACTACAAAGCACCGGGGAGCTGTTTTTT; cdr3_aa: CASRTKGLQSTGELFF
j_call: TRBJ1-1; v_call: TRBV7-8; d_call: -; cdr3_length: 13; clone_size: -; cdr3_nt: TGTGCCAGCAGCTTAAACAAGAACACTGAAGCTTTCTTT; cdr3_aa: CASSLNKNTEAFF
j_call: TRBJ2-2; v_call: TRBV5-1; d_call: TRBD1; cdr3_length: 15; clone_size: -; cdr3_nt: TGCGCCAGCAGCTGGGGGGACAGGGACACCGGGGAGCTGTTTTTT; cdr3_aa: CASSWGDRDTGELFF
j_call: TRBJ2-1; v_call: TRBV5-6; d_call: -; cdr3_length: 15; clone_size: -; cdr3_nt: TGTGCCAGCAGCGCGGGGACAGCTTCCTACAATGAGCAGTTCTTC; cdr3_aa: CASSAGTASYNEQFF
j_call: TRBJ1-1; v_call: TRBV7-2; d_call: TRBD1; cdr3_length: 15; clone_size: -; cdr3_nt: TGTGCCAGCAGCGTTACAGGGGGCGCGGGCACTGAAGCTTTCTTT; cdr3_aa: CASSVTGGAGTEAFF
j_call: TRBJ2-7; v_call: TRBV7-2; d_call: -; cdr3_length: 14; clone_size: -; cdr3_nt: TGTGCCAGCAGCTTAGAAGGGGCTGACTACGAGCAGTACTTC; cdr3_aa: CASSLEGADYEQYF
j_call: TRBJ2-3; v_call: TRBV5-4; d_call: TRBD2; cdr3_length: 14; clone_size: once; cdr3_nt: TGTGCCAGCACCTCTAGCGGTAGACCAGATACGCAGTATTTT; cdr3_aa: CASTSSGRPDTQYF
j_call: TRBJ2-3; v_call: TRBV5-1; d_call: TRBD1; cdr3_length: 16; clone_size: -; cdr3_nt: TGCGCCAGCAGCGGACAGGGACAGGGGGCAGGAGATACGCAGTATTTT; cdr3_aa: CASSGQGQGAGDTQYF
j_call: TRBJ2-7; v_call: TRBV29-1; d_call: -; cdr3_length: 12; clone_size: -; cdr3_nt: TGCAGCGTTGAGAAGGGTGTGAACGAGCAGTACTTC; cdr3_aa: CSVEKGVNEQYF
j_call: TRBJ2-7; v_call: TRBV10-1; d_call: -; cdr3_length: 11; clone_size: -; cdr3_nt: TGCGCCAGCAGTGGAGTCGGCGAGCAGTACTTC; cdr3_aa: CASSGVGEQYF